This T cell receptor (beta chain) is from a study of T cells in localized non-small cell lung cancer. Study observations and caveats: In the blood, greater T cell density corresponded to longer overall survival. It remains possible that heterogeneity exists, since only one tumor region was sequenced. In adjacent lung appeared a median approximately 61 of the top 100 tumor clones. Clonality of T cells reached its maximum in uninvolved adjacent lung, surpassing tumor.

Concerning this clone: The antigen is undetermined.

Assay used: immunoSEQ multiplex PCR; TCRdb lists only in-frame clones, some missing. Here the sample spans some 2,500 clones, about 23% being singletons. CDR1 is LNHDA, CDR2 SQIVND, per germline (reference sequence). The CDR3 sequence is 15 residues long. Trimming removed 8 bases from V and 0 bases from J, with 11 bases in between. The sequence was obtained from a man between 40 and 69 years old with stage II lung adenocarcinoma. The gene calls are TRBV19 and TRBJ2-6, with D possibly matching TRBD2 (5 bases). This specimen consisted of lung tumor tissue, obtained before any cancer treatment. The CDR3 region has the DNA TGTGCCAGTCGCCCACTAGGCTCTGGGGCCAACGTCCTGACTTTC. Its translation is CASRPLGSGANVLTF.